The source of this TCR beta chain is a study of cytomegalovirus exposure and HLA in healthy donors. Study details: Around 85 million unique TCR sequences came from HLA-typed donors in an early release.

Overall study results and limits: Presence/absence analysis assumed near-uniform sequencing depth across donors. Researchers catalogued roughly 150 TCR beta chains as cytomegalovirus-associated. Reports described diagnosis of cytomegalovirus status by the classifier as highly specific and sensitive.

Both 60 Vbeta primers and 13 Jbeta primers went into the PCR. Generated by immunoSEQ multiplex PCR, the TCRdb table keeps only in-frame clones and is missing some. The data show about 130,000 clones, with approximately 80% seen just once and approximately 4.2% held by the top ten. As concerns this clone: The antigen is undetermined.

Unmatched junction bases numbered 3, after V lost 4 bases and J lost 1 base. Germline-derived CDR1 and CDR2 are SGHRS and YFSETQ. The CDR3 extends over 14 amino acids. This clonotype originated in a male donor in good health and CMV-seropositive. Material for sequencing was PBMCs. This rearrangement joins TRBV5-1 to TRBJ1-1; 8 bases agree with TRBD1. CDR3 sequence (DNA): TGCGCCAGCAGCCAGGGGGCCGGGAACACTGAAGCTTTCTTT. Its protein is CASSQGAGNTEAFF.